These 21 T cell receptor beta chains were all obtained from the same sample, sequenced in a study of control samples from healthy donors and cancer patients. Measured with immunoSEQ multiplex PCR; TCRdb has only the in-frame clones, and not every one. The repertoire has about 170,000 clones, about nine tenths of them found once; the top ten carry about 1.6%. Sequencing input: blood. These receptors were taken from a woman aged 25-40 years in good health.

This sequence joins TRBV6-1 and TRBJ1-4; possible D gene TRBD1, 6 bases. The germline CDR1 and CDR2 sequences are MNHNS and SASEGT. The CDR3 runs to 14 residues. Trimming took 3 bases from V and 2 from J, leaving 7 bases between them. CDR3 protein: CASSEGGTNEKLFF. CDR3 nucleotide sequence: TGTGCCAGCAGTGAGGGGGGCACTAATGAAAAACTGTTTTTT.

About this clone itself: The sample has other DNA sequences that encode this CDR3 too. The chain uses TRBV19 and TRBJ2-1; 12 nucleotides agree with TRBD2. CDR1 LNHDA and CDR2 SQIVND come from the germline V gene (reference sequence). V trimming: 4 bases; J trimming: 3 bases; junction bases outside the gene matches: 1. The CDR3 runs 15 residues. CDR3 nucleotides: TGTGCCAGTAGTACGACTAGCGGGGGCTACAATGAGCAGTTCTTC. As protein: CASSTTSGGYNEQFF.

This clone was seen only once. This sequence joins TRBV11-3 and TRBJ2-3; tentatively, D is TRBD1 or TRBD2 (5 bases each). The CDR3 spans 16 residues. V gave up 0 bases and J gave up 6 bases, with 16 bases separating them. Germline CDR1 reads SGHNT; CDR2 reads YENEEA. The CDR3 DNA sequence: TGTGCCAGCAGCTTAGATGGGACGGACTCCTGGGATACGCAGTATTTT. Protein: CASSLDGTDSWDTQYF. The whole variable domain, remainder taken from reference TRBV11-3 and TRBJ2-3, is EAGVVQSPRYKIIEKKQPVAFWCNPISGHNTLYWYLQNLGQGPELLIRYENEEAVDDSQLPKDRFSAERLKGVDSTLKIQPAELGDSAVYLCASSLDGTDSWDTQYFGPGTRLTVL.

V usage is TRBV5-6 and J usage is TRBJ1-2, with 8 bases identical to TRBD1. CDR1 SGHDT and CDR2 YYEEEE come from the germline V gene. V shed 3 bases and J 7 bases; nucleotides not matched to a gene: 11. This CDR3 contains 15 residues. CDR3 DNA sequence: TGTGCCAGCAGCTCAAGGGGGCAGGGGGCGCTTGGCTACACCTTC. The encoded protein is CASSSRGQGALGYTF.

Note on this clone: In the same sample, other DNA sequences code for this CDR3. The chain's CDR3 is CASSDRVMNTEAFF. DNA of the CDR3: TGTGCCAGCAGCGACAGGGTTATGAACACTGAAGCTTTCTTT. The chain carries TRBV7-2 and TRBJ1-1; 7 bases line up with TRBD1. The CDR3 covers 14 residues. V shed 5 bases and J 0 bases; nucleotides not matched to a gene: 3. From germline, CDR1 is SGHTA and CDR2 FQGNSA.

The table lists this clone with a count of one. Other DNA sequences in this sample translate to the same CDR3. The chain combines TRBV2 with TRBJ1-4; D unclear. This CDR3 comprises 11 residues. Trimming left V 4 bases short and J 7 bases short, with 4 bases between. Germline CDR1 SNHLY, CDR2 FYNNEI. The DNA of the CDR3 is TGTGCCAGCAGTGTGTCTGAAAAACTGTTTTTT. Its protein product is CASSVSEKLFF.

This clone was seen more than once but under ten times. Other DNA sequences of this sample code for an identical CDR3. The V and J genes are TRBV9 and TRBJ1-3; 7 nucleotides align to TRBD1. The trim removed 1 base at V and 2 bases at J, leaving 0 bases unmatched. This CDR3 region has 14 residues. The germline V gene has CDR1 SGDLS and CDR2 YYNGEE. DNA for the CDR3: TGTGCCAGCAGCGTACAGGGGGCTGGAAACACCATATATTTT. Protein sequence: CASSVQGAGNTIYF.

This sequence joins TRBV7-3 and TRBJ1-1, with no clear D. CDR3 length: 13 amino acids. The V end was cut by 2 bases, the J end by 2 bases, with 6 bases between. Germline values: CDR1 SGHTA, CDR2 FQGTGA. CDR3 coding DNA: TGTGCCAGCAGCTTATACGGCAACACTGAAGCTTTCTTT. This gives the protein CASSLYGNTEAFF.

J is TRBJ2-2 and V is TRBV28; no reliable D call. The V and J ends lost 3 bases and 4 bases respectively, with 6 bases between them. This CDR3 comprises 13 residues. Looked up from germline, CDR1 is MDHEN and CDR2 is SYDVKM. This CDR3 is CASSFPATGELFF. The CDR3 nucleotides are TGTGCCAGCAGTTTCCCCGCCACCGGGGAGCTGTTTTTT.

This chain links TRBV12-3 or TRBV12-4 with TRBJ1-4, with D maybe TRBD1 (6 bases). The CDR3 spans 13 residues. V gave up 2 bases and J gave up 7 bases, with 8 bases separating them. DNA for the CDR3: TGTGCCAGCAGTTTAAGGGGGGCTGAAAAACTGTTTTTT. The encoded protein is CASSLRGAEKLFF.

The chain carries TRBV20-1 and TRBJ2-1; D is unresolved. Germline values: CDR1 DFQATT, CDR2 SNEGSKA (reference sequence). Trimming removed 3 bases at V and 7 bases at J, with 10 bases between. The CDR3 totals 12 residues. The CDR3 loop is CSASSIGNEQFF. In DNA, the CDR3 is TGCAGTGCTAGTTCTATCGGTAATGAGCAGTTCTTC.

With regard to this clone: Other DNA sequences of this sample code for an identical CDR3. For the CDR3, the DNA is TGTGCCAGCAGTTTAGGGGGAAACACTGAAGCTTTCTTT. Its translation: CASSLGGNTEAFF. The chain couples TRBV12-3 or TRBV12-4 to TRBJ1-1, with unresolved D. CDR3 length equals 13 residues. The V end was cut by 1 base, the J end by 2 bases, with 5 bases between.

This chain uses TRBV24-1 with TRBJ2-3, with 7 bases matching TRBD1. The CDR3 is 15 amino acids. CDR1 is KGHDR, CDR2 SFDVKD, per germline. Unmatched junction bases numbered 0, after V lost 0 bases and J lost 1 base. The CDR3 DNA reads TGTGCCACCAGTGATTTGCAGGGGGGCACAGATACGCAGTATTTT. Its translation: CATSDLQGGTDTQYF.

In its sample, this clone was seen once. The chain has TRBV5-1 and TRBJ1-1; perhaps TRBD1 as D (6 bases). The length of the CDR3 is 15 residues. CDR1 is SGHRS, CDR2 YFSETQ, per germline. V shed 1 base and J shed 5 bases, with 15 bases lying between them. CDR3 DNA sequence: TGCGCCAGCAGCTTGACAGGGCAGGAAAGGACTGAAGCTTTCTTT. Protein sequence: CASSLTGQERTEAFF.

This sequence joins TRBV6-2 or TRBV6-3 and TRBJ2-7; 10 positions match TRBD1. Trimming cost V 5 bases and J 0 bases; bases outside gene matches: 7. Germline assignment: CDR1 MNHEY and CDR2 SVGEGT. The CDR3 totals 16 residues. The CDR3 here is CASSDPGQGSSYEQYF. The CDR3 DNA reads as TGTGCCAGCAGTGACCCGGGACAGGGGAGCTCCTACGAGCAGTACTTC.

This clone has just a few counts. The chain carries TRBV7-2 and TRBJ1-1; 7 bases match TRBD1. This CDR3 is built from 15 residues. J gave up 6 bases and V 1 base, and 8 bases lay outside the gene matches. Germline V lookup: CDR1 SGHTA, CDR2 FQGNSA. CDR3 in amino acids: CASSLEGGTDSEAFF. CDR3 nucleotides: TGTGCCAGCAGCTTAGAGGGGGGGACAGATTCTGAAGCTTTCTTT.

V gene TRBV25-1 combines with J gene TRBJ2-5; 8 bases are a match to TRBD1. This CDR3 has 13 residues. Germline CDR1 is MGHDK and CDR2 is SYGVNS. V trimming: 3 bases; J trimming: 3 bases; junction bases outside the gene matches: 0. The DNA for the CDR3 is TGTGCCAGCAGTGAGGACAGGGAAGAGACCCAGTACTTC. This codes for CASSEDREETQYF.

This clone was counted between two and nine times. The gene calls are TRBV19 and TRBJ1-1; TRBD1 matches at 9 bases. The J segment lost 1 base and the V segment lost 7 bases, leaving 4 bases of the junction unmatched. CDR3 size: 14 residues. CDR1 and CDR2 from the germline V gene are LNHDA and SQIVND (reference sequence). The CDR3: CASTHRGRNTEAFF. The CDR3 DNA sequence: TGTGCCAGTACCCACAGGGGGCGGAACACTGAAGCTTTCTTT.

The sample holds one count of this clone. Here the CDR3 reads CASRTAGRGTEAFF. In DNA, the CDR3 is TGTGCCAGTCGGACAGCAGGACGAGGCACTGAAGCTTTCTTT. This chain uses TRBV19 with TRBJ1-1; the D gene is possibly TRBD1 (6 bases). Germline V gene data show CDR1 as LNHDA and CDR2 as SQIVND (reference sequence). The CDR3 loop spans 14 amino acids. With 8 bases removed from V and 4 bases from J, the gap between germline ends came to 17 bases.

The chain links TRBV18 to TRBJ2-1, with 10 bases fitting TRBD2. J gave up 0 bases and V 1 base, and 3 bases lay outside the gene matches. The CDR3 sequence is 17 residues long. In germline, CDR1 is KGHSH, CDR2 LQKENI. CDR3 sequence (DNA): TGTGCCAGCTCACCACGGTCTAGCGGGAGCTCCTACAATGAGCAGTTCTTC. As protein: CASSPRSSGSSYNEQFF.

The rearrangement joins TRBV7-9 to TRBJ1-4; 7 bases align to TRBD1. Germline V lookup: CDR1 SEHNR, CDR2 FQNEAQ (reference sequence). The V and J ends lost 2 bases and 8 bases, in that order; junction bases with no gene match: 5. The CDR3 covers 14 residues. CDR3 nucleotides: TGTGCCAGCAGCTTACGCCAGGGGGGGGAAAAACTGTTTTTT. Its protein is CASSLRQGGEKLFF.